The clone carrying this T cell receptor (beta chain) has more than one count but fewer than ten. What it binds is unknown. This entry belongs to a study of beta chain features in type 1 diabetes. Study in general: Sorted cells examined across all samples numbered 85 million to 130 million.

This CDR3 has 14 residues. V gave up 1 base and J gave up 8 bases, with 14 bases separating them. The germline V gene has CDR1 GTSNPN and CDR2 SVGIG (reference sequence). Sequencing targeted expressed TCRB transcripts, as all isolated RNA had been reverse transcribed. Naive, central memory and regulatory T cell samples averaged about 3.5 million reads. Only in-frame clones appear in the TCRdb table, and some are missing; sequencing was by immunoSEQ multiplex PCR. Of more than 550,000 clones in the sample, more than 12% were seen once. Study-wide points: The similarity of naive, central memory and Treg TCRB repertoires appeared greater among patients than among healthy donors. Shortening of TCRB CDR3s, moderate but significant, appeared in all four CD4+ subsets of Type 1 diabetes patients.

The clonotype originates from a man between 18 and 29 years old with type 1 diabetes. The sequenced sample was naive CD4+ T cells from blood. This chain links TRBV30 with TRBJ1-4; TRBD1 is a possible D gene (5 bases). CDR3 sequence reads: CAWSGDPPAEKLFF. The CDR3 bases are TGTGCCTGGAGTGGGGACCCGCCAGCGGAAAAACTGTTTTTT.